The present TCR beta chain was sequenced within a study of technical replicates of blood from a few donors. This CDR3 has 14 residues. Germline lookup yields CDR1 SGHDT and CDR2 YYEEEE. The germline V and J ends were trimmed by 1 base and 4 bases, with 8 bases remaining between them. Here immunoSEQ multiplex PCR was the method, and the copy in TCRdb shows in-frame clones only, minus some. The profile shows about 66,000 clones, 92% of them singletons. Sequencing used T cells isolated from PBMCs. This clonotype originated in a human donor in good health. The V call is TRBV5-6, the J call TRBJ2-2; D is unresolved. CDR3 amino acids: CASSLTRVTGELFF. CDR3 sequence (DNA): TGTGCCAGCAGCTTGACTCGGGTCACCGGGGAGCTGTTTTTT.